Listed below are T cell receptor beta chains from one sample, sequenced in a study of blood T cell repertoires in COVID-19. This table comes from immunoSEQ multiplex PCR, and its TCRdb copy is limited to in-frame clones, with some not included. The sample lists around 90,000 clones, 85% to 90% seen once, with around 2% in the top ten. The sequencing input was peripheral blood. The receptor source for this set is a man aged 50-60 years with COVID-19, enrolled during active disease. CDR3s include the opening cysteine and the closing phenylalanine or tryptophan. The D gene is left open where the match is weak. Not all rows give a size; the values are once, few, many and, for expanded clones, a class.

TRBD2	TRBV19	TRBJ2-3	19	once	TGTGCCAGTAGTACTGGACTAGCGGGGGTTAGCGGGTGGGCAGATACGCAGTATTTT	CASSTGLAGVSGWADTQYF
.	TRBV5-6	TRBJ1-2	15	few	TGTGCCAGCAGCTTTGACTACGGAGAAGGGAATGGCTACACCTTC	CASSFDYGEGNGYTF
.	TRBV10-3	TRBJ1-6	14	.	TGTGCCATCAAGGACAGTGAGGTTAATTCACCCCTCCACTTT	CAIKDSEVNSPLHF
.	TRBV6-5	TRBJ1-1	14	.	TGTGCCAGCAGTTACTCGGACTCTTACACTGAAGCTTTCTTT	CASSYSDSYTEAFF
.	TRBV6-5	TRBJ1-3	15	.	TGTGCCAGCACGGCGGCTGGTGGGTCTGGAAACACCATATATTTT	CASTAAGGSGNTIYF
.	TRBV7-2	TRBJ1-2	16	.	TGTGCCAGCAGCTTAGTCCGGGGAGTGGATGCCTATGGCTACACCTTC	CASSLVRGVDAYGYTF
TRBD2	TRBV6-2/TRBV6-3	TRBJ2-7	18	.	TGTGCCAGCAGTTACTCCTGGACTAGCGGGGTGCCCTCCTACGAGCAGTACTTC	CASSYSWTSGVPSYEQYF
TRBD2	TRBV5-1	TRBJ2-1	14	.	TGCGCCAGCAGCCTTAGCGGGGACTACAATGAGCAGTTCTTC	CASSLSGDYNEQFF
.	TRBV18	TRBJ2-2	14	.	TGTGCCAGCTCACCAAGGACAGACACCGGGGAGCTGTTTTTT	CASSPRTDTGELFF
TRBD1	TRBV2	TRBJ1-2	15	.	TGTGCCAGCAAAAAGGACAGGGGCCAGGCTTATGGCTACACCTTC	CASKKDRGQAYGYTF
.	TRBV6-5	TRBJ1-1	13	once	TGTGCCAGCAGTTTAAAGGGGTACACTGAAGCTTTCTTT	CASSLKGYTEAFF
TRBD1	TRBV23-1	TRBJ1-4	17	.	TGCGCCAGCAGTCAATTAAGCATCCGGGACAGGGATGAAAAACTGTTTTTT	CASSQLSIRDRDEKLFF
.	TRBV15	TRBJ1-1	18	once	TGTGCCACCAGCAGTACTACCGGGCCGGGCAGGGGCGGCACTGAAGCTTTCTTT	CATSSTTGPGRGGTEAFF
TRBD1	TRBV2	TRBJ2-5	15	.	TGTGCCAGCAGTGTACAGGGGGGTAGCCAAGAGACCCAGTACTTC	CASSVQGGSQETQYF